This T cell receptor (beta chain) was identified in a study of blood T cell repertoires in COVID-19 (TCRdb year 2020). For the wider study: Samples from collaborators originated in the United States, Italy and Spain and spanned both the acute and convalescent phases of COVID-19. The sample metadata nearly always contained a de-identified subject ID, COVID-19 status, age in years and sex. The dataset comprised deeply sampled blood TCRbeta repertoires from subjects exposed to, actively infected with, or recovered from COVID-19. Where available, HLA class I and class II types were taken from metadata supplied by the sample provider and were not determined by assay-based typing. The material from the prospective study consisted of cDNA or gDNA derived from T cells, B-cell-depleted T cells, or PBMCs. Samples were obtained from the ongoing ImmuneRACE study (first 160 participants) and from over a thousand subjects provided by 6 global collaborators. The repertoires were released in a freely available public database intended as a resource for research on the immune response to SARS-CoV-2.

The immunoSEQ Assay, a bias-controlled multiplex PCR, was used to amplify TCRbeta CDR3 regions from genomic DNA. In the source study's methods: Nucleated cell counts per sample were estimated from amplification of reference gene primers within the assay. Sequence reads were collapsed and filtered to measure the absolute abundance of every unique TCRbeta CDR3 rearrangement. Productive Simpson clonality was computed per sample as the square root of Simpson's diversity index over productive rearrangements. TCRdb carries this immuneACCESS record with in-frame sequences only. Its versions omit some clonotypes, under half of them owing to an unresolved V gene in the studies checked, with the rest unexplained. V and J calls and clone size follow that table, whereas D and trimming were derived from the DNA. This sample holds 60,000 to 80,000 clones; over 75% were observed only once. Of the sample, over 15% is held by the ten largest clones.

A word on this clone: It lacks a known antigen. No base qualities exist here, and no much larger clone lies one base off it.

One collaborating source in Seattle enrolled patients while the patients were actively infected and followed the patients over time throughout the course of disease. The collaborating institutions used their own protocols to collect whole blood in K2EDTA tubes. For TCRbeta analysis, collaborators shipped samples as frozen whole blood, isolated PBMCs, or DNA extracted from either of those sample types. Broad study findings and their caveats: Clinical and demographic metadata were provided uncurated, with the amount varying by source and participant.

This sequence originates from a woman aged 60-75 years with COVID-19, enrolled during active disease. Sequencing was done on a sample of peripheral blood.

The nucleotides are TGTGCCAGCAGCTCGAGAGGGACAGGAGGTTACAATGAGCAGTTCTTC. Its protein reads: CASSSRGTGGYNEQFF. The rearranged segments are TRBV7-2 and TRBJ2-1; 8 middle bases align to TRBD1. Based on the germline V gene, the CDR1 and CDR2 sequences are SGHTA and FQGNSA. V has 4 bases trimmed and J has 4 bases trimmed; junction bases matching no gene number 9. The CDR3 covers 16 residues, taking in both the cysteine and the phenylalanine. The sequence is cut down to CDR3 DNA, 48 bases in frame from base 1.